These 3 T cell receptor beta chains were sequenced from one sample in a study of blood T cell repertoires in COVID-19. Profiled with immunoSEQ multiplex PCR; TCRdb holds only in-frame clones, not every one. The sample holds approximately 220,000 clones, 83% seen once. Sequencing was performed on PBMCs or T cells enriched from blood (not recorded which). These receptors were obtained from a woman in her thirties or forties who had been exposed to COVID-19.

V is TRBV2 and J is TRBJ2-7; possibly TRBD1 for D (5 bases). The CDR3 extends over 18 amino acids. Germline lookup yields CDR1 SNHLY and CDR2 FYNNEI. Trimming removed 5 bases from V and 6 bases from J, with 29 bases in between. CDR3 sequence reads: CASSRQGDLIGPFGEQYF. The CDR3 DNA follows: TGTGCCAGCAGTAGACAAGGGGATTTGATCGGCCCTTTTGGCGAGCAGTACTTC.

The chain combines TRBV30 with TRBJ2-7; TRBD1 matches at 7 bases. CDR3 length: 15 amino acids. After removal of 8 bases from V and 2 bases from J, the junction contained 15 bases not matched to a gene. Germline V lookup: CDR1 GTSNPN, CDR2 SVGIG (reference sequence). CDR3 sequence (DNA): TGTGCCGCGACTCACAGGGGCGACATGACCTACGAGCAGTACTTC. It specifies CAATHRGDMTYEQYF.

CDR3 residues: CASSETRGDTQYF. DNA of the CDR3: TGTGCCAGCAGTGAAACGAGGGGGGATACGCAGTATTTT. The chain combines TRBV6-1 with TRBJ2-3; D possibly corresponds to TRBD1 (6 bases). The germline V gene has CDR1 MNHNS and CDR2 SASEGT. The CDR3 totals 13 residues. Trimming pared 2 bases from V and 6 bases from J, leaving 9 bases between.